This T cell receptor (beta chain) comes out of a study of T cell responses to AZD1222 COVID-19 vaccine. Across the study: Second-dose groups at about 4 or about 12 weeks were pooled. The study, taken as a whole, reports: Two doses of AZD1222 preceded a rise in Spike-specific TCR breadth and depth. Epitopes outside B.1.351 and B.1.1.7 mutated regions reportedly drew nearly half of spike TCRs.

V lost 3 bases and J lost 4; bases outside the gene matches: 10. This CDR3 contains 15 residues. Looked up from germline, CDR1 is SGDLS and CDR2 is YYNGEE. This clone came up once. As yet, its antigen is unknown. TCRdb's table, derived via immunoSEQ multiplex PCR, lists solely in-frame clones and lacks some. The sample lists more than 150,000 clones; roughly 88% were seen once. This TCR derives from an adult in good health. The V call is TRBV9, the J call TRBJ2-7; 7 nucleotides align to TRBD1. This material consisted of peripheral blood, taken on day 0 of AZD1222 vaccination. CDR3 in DNA: TGTGCCAGCAGCGCTGAAACAGGGGTTCTGTACGAGCAGTACTTC. Protein product: CASSAETGVLYEQYF. The full variable domain, with the rest looked up from reference TRBV9 and TRBJ2-7, is DSGVTQTPKHLITATGQRVTLRCSPRSGDLSVYWYQQSLDQGLQFLIQYYNGEERAKGNILERFSAQQFPDLHSELNLSSLELGDSALYFCASSAETGVLYEQYFGPGTRLTVT.